This T cell receptor (beta chain) is from a study of blood T cells in healthy people across ages. This clonotype was seen more than once but under ten times. The V gene end was trimmed by 4 bases and the J gene end by 2 bases; junction bases not matched to a gene: 11. The CDR3 consists of 16 residues. Germline CDR1 and CDR2: SGHRS and YFSETQ. A second about 7 to 12 cycle PCR used barcoded and J-beta primers. TCRdb re-derived calls from the 5' RACE reads in MiXCR, one entry per CDR3 protein. The table includes under 800,000 distinct CDR3 sequences, around 46% detected once. The specimen was blood. The receptor comes from a woman aged 60-70 years in good health. V and J are TRBV5-1 and TRBJ2-5; 7 positions match TRBD1. The CDR3 DNA sequence: TGCGCCAGCAGCCGACAGACAGGACAGGTACAAGAGACCCAGTACTTC. It yields the protein CASSRQTGQVQETQYF.